This is a list of T cell receptor beta chains from one sample in a study of low-dose radiotherapy and immunotherapy resistance in tumors. TCRdb reanalysed the reads using MiXCR and keeps one entry per CDR3 protein. In the table there are under 60,000 distinct CDR3 sequences, 33% of which are singletons. The source was PBMCs, collected after low-dose radiotherapy plus immunotherapy. The receptors were gathered from a male donor with rectosigmoid adenocarcinoma. Both conserved end residues are part of each CDR3. Fields, in order: clone size, D gene, J gene, V gene, CDR3 DNA, CDR3 protein. D genes are given only for firm matches. Size values are once, few and many counts, or a class for expanded clones, and some rows have none.

>many|NA|TRBJ2-7|TRBV19
TGTGCCAGTAGTATTTCCGAGGGATGGGTGGACGAGCAGTACTTC
CASSISEGWVDEQYF
>NA|NA|TRBJ2-5|TRBV20-1
TGCAGTGCTAGCGGGAGAGGCCAAGAGACCCAGTACTTC
CSASGRGQETQYF
>many|TRBD2|TRBJ2-1|TRBV2
TGTGCCAGCCAGCGCAGCGGGAGGGCCGGCGAGCAGTTCTTC
CASQRSGRAGEQFF
>many|NA|TRBJ1-2|TRBV7-9
TGTGCCAGCAGCTTAGTAGACTATGGCTACACCTTC
CASSLVDYGYTF
>NA|NA|TRBJ2-3|TRBV27
TGTGCCAGCGTTAAGAATACGCAGTATTTT
CASVKNTQYF
>NA|NA|TRBJ2-5|TRBV5-4
TGTGCCAGCAGCCCTAAGACAGGTGGAAACCAAGAGACCCAGTACTTC
CASSPKTGGNQETQYF
>many|TRBD1|TRBJ1-5|TRBV2
TGTGCCAGCAGGAGACAGGGGTACAATCAGCCCCAGCATTTT
CASRRQGYNQPQHF
>many|NA|TRBJ2-1|TRBV6-2/TRBV6-3
TGTGCCAGCAGTAAGCTTAGCGGTTCCTCCTACAATGAGCAGTTCTTC
CASSKLSGSSYNEQFF
>medium-sized|NA|TRBJ1-2|TRBV6-1
TGTGCCAGCAGTGAAGCATTCGGGAAGAACTATGGCTACACCTTC
CASSEAFGKNYGYTF
>NA|TRBD2|TRBJ2-7|TRBV6-1
TGTGCCAGCAGTGAAGGTAGCGGGAGGTCGAGCTCCTACGAGCAGTACTTC
CASSEGSGRSSSYEQYF
>NA|NA|TRBJ2-7|TRBV20-1
TGCAGTGCTAGAGATCCACTAGTAAGCTACGAGCAGTACTTC
CSARDPLVSYEQYF
>many|NA|TRBJ1-5|TRBV7-9
TGTGCCAGCAGCTTCGCCGACAGTTCTGGGGGGCCCCAGCATTTT
CASSFADSSGGPQHF
>many|NA|TRBJ1-5|TRBV28
TGTGCCAGCAAAGGGGGTGGCAATCAGCCCCAGCATTTT
CASKGGGNQPQHF
>many|NA|TRBJ2-1|TRBV7-2
TGTGCCAGCAGCTTAGCGGGGACATCAAATGAGCAGTTCTTC
CASSLAGTSNEQFF